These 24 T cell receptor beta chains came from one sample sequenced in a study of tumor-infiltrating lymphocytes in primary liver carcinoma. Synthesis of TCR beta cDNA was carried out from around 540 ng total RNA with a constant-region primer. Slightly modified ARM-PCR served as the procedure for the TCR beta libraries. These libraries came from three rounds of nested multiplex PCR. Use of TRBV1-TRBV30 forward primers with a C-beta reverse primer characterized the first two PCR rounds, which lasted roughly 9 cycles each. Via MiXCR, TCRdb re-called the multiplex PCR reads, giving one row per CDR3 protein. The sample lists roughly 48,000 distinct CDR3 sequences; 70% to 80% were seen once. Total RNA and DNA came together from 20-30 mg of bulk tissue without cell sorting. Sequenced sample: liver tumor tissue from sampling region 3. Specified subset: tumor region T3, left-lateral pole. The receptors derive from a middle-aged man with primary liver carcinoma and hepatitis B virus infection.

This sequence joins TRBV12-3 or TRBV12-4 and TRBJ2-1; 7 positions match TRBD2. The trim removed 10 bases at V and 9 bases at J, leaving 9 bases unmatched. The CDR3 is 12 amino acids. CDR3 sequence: CATRPSGGEQFF. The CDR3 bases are TGTGCCACCAGGCCTAGCGGTGGTGAGCAGTTCTTC.

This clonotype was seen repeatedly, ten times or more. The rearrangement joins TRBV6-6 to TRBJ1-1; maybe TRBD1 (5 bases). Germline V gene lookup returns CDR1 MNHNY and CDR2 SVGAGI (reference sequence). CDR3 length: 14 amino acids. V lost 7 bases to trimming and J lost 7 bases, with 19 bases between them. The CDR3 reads CASNYQGQTDEAFF. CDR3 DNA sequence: TGTGCCAGCAACTACCAGGGCCAGACAGATGAAGCTTTCTTT.

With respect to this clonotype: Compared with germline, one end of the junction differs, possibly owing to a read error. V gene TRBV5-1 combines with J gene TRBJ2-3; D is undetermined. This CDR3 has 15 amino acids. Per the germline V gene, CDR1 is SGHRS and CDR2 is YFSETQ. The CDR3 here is CASSWRGRSTETQYF. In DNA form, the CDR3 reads TGCGCCAGCAGCTGGAGAGGCAGGAGCACAGAAACGCAGTATTTT.

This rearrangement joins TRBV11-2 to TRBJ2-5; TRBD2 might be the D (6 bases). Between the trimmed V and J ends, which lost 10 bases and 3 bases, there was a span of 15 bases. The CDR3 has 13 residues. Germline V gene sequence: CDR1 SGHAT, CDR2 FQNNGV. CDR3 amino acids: CANSFSGEETQYF. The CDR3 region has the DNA TGTGCCAATAGTTTCTCGGGGGAAGAGACCCAGTACTTC.

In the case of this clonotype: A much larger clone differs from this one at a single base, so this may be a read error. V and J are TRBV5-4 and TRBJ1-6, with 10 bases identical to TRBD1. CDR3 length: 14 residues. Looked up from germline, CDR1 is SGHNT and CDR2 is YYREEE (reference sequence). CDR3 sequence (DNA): TGTGTCAGCAGCACCGGGACAGGGGAACAAGCCCTCCACTTT. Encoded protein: CVSSTGTGEQALHF. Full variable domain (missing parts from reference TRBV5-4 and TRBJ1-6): ETGVTQSPTHLIKTRGQQVTLRCSSQSGHNTVSWYQQALGQGPQFIFQYYREEENGRGNFPPRFSGLQFPNYSSELNVNALELDDSALYLCVSSTGTGEQALHFGNGTRLTVT.

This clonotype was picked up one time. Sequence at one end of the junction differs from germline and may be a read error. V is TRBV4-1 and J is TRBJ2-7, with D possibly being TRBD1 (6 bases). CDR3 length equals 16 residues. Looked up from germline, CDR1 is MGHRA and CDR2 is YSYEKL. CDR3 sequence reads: CANSPDRLSRPYEQYF. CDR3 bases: TGCGCCAACAGCCCCGACAGGTTGAGCAGACCTTACGAGCAGTACTTC.

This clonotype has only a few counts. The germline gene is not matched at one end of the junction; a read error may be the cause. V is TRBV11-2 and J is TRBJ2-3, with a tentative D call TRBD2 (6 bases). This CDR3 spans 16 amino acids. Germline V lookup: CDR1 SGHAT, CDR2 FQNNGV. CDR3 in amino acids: CAISLDVGGLTDTQYF. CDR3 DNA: TGTGCCATCAGCTTAGATGTGGGGGGTCTCACAGATACGCAGTATTTT. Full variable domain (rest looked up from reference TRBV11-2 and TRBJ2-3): EAGVAQSPRYKIIEKRQSVAFWCNPISGHATLYWYQQILGQGPKLLIQFQNNGVVDDSQLPKDRFSAERLKGVDSTLKIQPAKLEDSAVYLCAISLDVGGLTDTQYFGPGTRLTVL.

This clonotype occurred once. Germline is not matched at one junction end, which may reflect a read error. For the CDR3, the DNA is TGTGCCAGTACTGTGACAGGTGGAGCCTACGAGCAGCACTTC. Protein sequence: CASTVTGGAYEQHF. This sequence joins TRBV6-5 and TRBJ2-7; the D gene is possibly TRBD1 (6 bases). From germline, CDR1 is MNHEY and CDR2 SVGAGI. The CDR3 spans 14 residues.

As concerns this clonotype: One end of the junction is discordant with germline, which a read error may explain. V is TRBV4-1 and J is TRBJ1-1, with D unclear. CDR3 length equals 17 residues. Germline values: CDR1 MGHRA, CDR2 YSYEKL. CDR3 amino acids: CASSQDPPALLNTEASF. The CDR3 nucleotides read TGCGCCAGCAGCCAAGACCCCCCTGCCCTCCTTAACACTGAAGCCTCCTTT.

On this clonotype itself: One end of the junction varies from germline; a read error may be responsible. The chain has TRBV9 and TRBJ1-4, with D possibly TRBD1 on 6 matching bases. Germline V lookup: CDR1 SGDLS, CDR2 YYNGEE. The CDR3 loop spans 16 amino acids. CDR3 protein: CANSVGQFATNEKLFF. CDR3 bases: TGTGCCAACAGCGTAGGACAGTTCGCAACTAATGAAAAACTGTTTTTT. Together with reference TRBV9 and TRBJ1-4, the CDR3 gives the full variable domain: DSGVTQTPKHLITATGQRVTLRCSPRSGDLSVYWYQQSLDQGLQFLIQYYNGEERAKGNILERFSAQQFPDLHSELNLSSLELGDSALYFCANSVGQFATNEKLFFGSGTQLSVL.

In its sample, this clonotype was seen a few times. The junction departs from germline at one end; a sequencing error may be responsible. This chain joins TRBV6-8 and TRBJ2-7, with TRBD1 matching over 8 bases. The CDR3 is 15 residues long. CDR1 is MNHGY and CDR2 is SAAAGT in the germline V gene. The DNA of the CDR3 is TGTGCCAACAGTTGGGGACAGGTCACTACGAGAGAGCAGTACTTC. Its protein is CANSWGQVTTREQYF.

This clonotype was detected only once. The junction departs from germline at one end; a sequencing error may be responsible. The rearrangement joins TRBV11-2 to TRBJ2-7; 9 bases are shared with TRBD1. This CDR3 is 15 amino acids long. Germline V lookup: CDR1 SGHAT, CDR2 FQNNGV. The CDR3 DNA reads TGCGCCAGCAGCTATACAGGGGGCCGGAGGTACGAGCAGAACTTC. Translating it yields CASSYTGGRRYEQNF.

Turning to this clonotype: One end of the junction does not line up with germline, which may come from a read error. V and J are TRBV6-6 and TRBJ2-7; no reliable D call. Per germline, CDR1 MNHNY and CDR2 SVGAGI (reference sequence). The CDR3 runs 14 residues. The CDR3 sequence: CAGSQTYSSYEQYF. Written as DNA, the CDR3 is TGTGCCGGCAGCCAAACGTATAGTTCCTACGAGCAGTACTTC.

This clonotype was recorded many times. The CDR3 DNA sequence: TGTGCCAGTGGGGGGGTTGGGGGTGAGCAGTTCTTC. This translates into CASGGVGGEQFF. The V call is TRBV19, the J call TRBJ2-1; 7 bases align to TRBD2. The CDR3 consists of 12 residues. Per germline, CDR1 LNHDA and CDR2 SQIVND (reference sequence). V gave up 8 bases and J gave up 9 bases; unmatched junction bases: 7. Together with reference TRBV19 and TRBJ2-1, the CDR3 gives the full variable domain: DGGITQSPKYLFRKEGQNVTLSCEQNLNHDAMYWYRQDPGQGLRLIYYSQIVNDFQKGDIAEGYSVSREKKESFPLTVTSAQKNPTAFYLCASGGVGGEQFFGPGTRLTVL.

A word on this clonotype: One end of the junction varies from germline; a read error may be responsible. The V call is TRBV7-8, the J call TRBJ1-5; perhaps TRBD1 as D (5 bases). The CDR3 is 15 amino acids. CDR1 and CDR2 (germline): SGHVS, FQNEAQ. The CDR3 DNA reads TGTGCCAGCAGCTCGGGACTGAATAGCAATCAGCCCCGGCACTTT. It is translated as CASSSGLNSNQPRHF.

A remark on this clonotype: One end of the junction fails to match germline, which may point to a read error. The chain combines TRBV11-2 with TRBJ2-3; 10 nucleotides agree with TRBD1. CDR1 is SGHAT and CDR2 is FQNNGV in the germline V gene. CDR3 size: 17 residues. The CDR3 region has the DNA TGCGCCAGCAGGTTAGATCTTGGGACAGGGGCAAGCGATATGCAGTATTTT. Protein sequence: CASRLDLGTGASDMQYF.

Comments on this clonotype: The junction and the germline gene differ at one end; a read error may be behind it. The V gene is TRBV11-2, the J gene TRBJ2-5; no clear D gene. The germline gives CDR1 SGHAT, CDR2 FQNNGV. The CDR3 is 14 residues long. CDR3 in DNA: TGTGCAAGCAGCATAGTCAGGAACGGTGGGACCCAGTACTTC. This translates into CASSIVRNGGTQYF.

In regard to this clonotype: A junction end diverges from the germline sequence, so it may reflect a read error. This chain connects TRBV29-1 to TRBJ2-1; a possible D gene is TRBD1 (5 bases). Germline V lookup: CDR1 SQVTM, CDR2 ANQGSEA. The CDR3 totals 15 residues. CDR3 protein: CSVGPHSSSYNEEFF. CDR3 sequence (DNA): TGCAGCGTGGGGCCACATTCCAGCTCCTACAATGAGGAGTTCTTC.

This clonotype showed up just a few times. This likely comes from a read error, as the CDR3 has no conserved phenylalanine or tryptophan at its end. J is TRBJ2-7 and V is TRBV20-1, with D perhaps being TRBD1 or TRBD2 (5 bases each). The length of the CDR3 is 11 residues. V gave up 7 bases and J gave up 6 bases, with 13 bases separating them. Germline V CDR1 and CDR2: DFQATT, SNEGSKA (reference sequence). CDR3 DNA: TGCAGTGGGGGGAGTAAAGGCGAGCAGTACCTC. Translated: CSGGSKGEQYL.

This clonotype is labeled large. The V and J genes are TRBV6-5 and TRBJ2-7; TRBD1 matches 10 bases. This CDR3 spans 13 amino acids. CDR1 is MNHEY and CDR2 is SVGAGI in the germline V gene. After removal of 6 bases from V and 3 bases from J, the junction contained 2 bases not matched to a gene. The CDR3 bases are TGTGCCAGCAGCCGGGACAGGGGCTACGAGCAGTACTTC. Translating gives CASSRDRGYEQYF.

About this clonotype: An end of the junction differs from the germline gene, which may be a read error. CDR3 residues: CASSSQSPYNSPLHF. CDR3 nucleotide sequence: TGTGCCAGCAGCTCACAGAGCCCCTATAATTCACCACTCCACTTT. The V gene is TRBV11-2, the J gene TRBJ1-6, with D unresolved. Per germline, CDR1 SGHAT and CDR2 FQNNGV. The CDR3 covers 15 residues.

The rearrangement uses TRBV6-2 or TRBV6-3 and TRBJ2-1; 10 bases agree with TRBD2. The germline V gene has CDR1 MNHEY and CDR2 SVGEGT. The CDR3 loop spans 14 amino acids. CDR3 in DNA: TGTACCGTCAGGACTAGCGGAGCCTACAATGAGCAGTTCTTC. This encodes CTVRTSGAYNEQFF.

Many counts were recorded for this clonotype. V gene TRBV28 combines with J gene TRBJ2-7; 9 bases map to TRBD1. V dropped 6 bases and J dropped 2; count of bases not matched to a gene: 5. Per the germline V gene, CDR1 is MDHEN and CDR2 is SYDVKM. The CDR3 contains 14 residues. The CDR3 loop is CASSRTGVTYEQYF. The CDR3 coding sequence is TGTGCCAGCAGCCGGACAGGGGTGACCTACGAGCAGTACTTC.

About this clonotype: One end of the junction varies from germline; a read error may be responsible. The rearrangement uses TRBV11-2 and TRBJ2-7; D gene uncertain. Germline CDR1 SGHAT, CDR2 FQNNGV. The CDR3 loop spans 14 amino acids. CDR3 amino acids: CASSLTDTVYKQYF. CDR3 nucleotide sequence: TGTGCCAGCAGCTTGACTGACACTGTCTACAAGCAGTACTTC.